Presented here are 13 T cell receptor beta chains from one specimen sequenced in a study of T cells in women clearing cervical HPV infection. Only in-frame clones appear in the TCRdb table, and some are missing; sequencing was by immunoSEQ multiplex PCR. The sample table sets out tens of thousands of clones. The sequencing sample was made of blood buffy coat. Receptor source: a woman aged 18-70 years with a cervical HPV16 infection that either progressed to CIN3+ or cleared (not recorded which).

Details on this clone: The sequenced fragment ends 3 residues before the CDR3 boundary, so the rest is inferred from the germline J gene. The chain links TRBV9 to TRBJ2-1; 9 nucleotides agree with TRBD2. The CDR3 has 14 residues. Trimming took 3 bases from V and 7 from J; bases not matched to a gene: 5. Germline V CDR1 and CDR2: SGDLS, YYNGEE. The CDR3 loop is CASSDSGSGNEQFF. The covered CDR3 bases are TGTGCCAGCAGCGATAGCGGGAGTGGGAATGAG. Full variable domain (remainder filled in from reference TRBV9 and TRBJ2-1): DSGVTQTPKHLITATGQRVTLRCSPRSGDLSVYWYQQSLDQGLQFLIQYYNGEERAKGNILERFSAQQFPDLHSELNLSSLELGDSALYFCASSDSGSGNEQFFGPGTRLTVL.

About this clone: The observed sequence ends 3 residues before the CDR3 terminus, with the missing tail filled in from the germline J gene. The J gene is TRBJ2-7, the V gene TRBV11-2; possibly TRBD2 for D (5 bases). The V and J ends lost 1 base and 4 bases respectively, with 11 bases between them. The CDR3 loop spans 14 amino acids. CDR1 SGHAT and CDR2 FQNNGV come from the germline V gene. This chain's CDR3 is CASSLGGLAYEQYF. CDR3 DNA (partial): TGTGCCAGCAGCTTAGGCGGGCTCGCTTACGAG.

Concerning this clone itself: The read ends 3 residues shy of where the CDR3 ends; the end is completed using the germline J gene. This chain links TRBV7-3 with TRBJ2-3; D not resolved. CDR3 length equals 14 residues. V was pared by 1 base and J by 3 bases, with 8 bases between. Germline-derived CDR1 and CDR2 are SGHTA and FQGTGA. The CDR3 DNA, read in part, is TGTGCCAGCAGCTTAAGCGGTCGAACAGATACG. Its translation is CASSLSGRTDT. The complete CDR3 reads CASSLSGRTDTQYF.

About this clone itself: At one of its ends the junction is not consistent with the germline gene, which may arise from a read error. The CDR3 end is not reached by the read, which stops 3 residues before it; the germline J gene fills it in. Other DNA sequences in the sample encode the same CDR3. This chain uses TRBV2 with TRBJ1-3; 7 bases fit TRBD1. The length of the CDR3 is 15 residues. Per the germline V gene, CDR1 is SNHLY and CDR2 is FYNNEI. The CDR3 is CASSESRGTGNTIYF. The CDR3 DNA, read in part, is TGTGCCAGCAGTGAGAGCAGGGGGACTGGAAACACT. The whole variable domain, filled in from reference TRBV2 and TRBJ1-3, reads EPEVTQTPSHQVTQMGQEVILRCVPISNHLYFYWYRQILGQKVEFLVSFYNNEISEKSEIFDDQFSVERPDGSNFTLKIRSTKLEDSAMYFCASSESRGTGNTIYFGEGSWLTVV.

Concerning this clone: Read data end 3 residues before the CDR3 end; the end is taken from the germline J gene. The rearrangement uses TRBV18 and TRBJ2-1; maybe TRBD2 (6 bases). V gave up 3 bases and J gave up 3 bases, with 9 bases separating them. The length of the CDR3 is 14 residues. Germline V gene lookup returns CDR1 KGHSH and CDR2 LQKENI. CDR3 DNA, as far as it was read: TGTGCCAGCTCACCTGAGACTAGCTACAATGAG. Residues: CASSPETSYNE. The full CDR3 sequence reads CASSPETSYNEQFF.

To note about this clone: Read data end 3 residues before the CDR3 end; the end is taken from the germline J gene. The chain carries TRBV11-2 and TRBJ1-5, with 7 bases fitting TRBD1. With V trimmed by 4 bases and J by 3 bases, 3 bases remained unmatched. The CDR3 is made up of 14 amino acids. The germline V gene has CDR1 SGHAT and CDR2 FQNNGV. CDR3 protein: CASSSGQFNQPQHF. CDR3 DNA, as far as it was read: TGTGCCAGCAGCTCGGGACAGTTCAATCAGCCC.

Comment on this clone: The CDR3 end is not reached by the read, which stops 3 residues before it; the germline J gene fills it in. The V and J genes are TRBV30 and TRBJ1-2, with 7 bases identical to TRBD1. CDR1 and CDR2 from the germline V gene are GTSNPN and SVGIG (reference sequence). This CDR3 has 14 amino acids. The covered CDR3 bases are TGTGCCTGGGTGACAGGGTTACGTGCGCGCGGC. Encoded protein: CAWVTGLRARG. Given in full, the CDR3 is CAWVTGLRARGYTF. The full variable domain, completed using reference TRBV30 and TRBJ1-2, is SQTIHQWPATLVQPVGSPLSLECTVEGTSNPNLYWYRQAAGRGLQLLFYSVGIGQISSEVPQNLSASRPQDRQFILSSKKLLLSDSGFYLCAWVTGLRARGYTFGSGTRLTVV.

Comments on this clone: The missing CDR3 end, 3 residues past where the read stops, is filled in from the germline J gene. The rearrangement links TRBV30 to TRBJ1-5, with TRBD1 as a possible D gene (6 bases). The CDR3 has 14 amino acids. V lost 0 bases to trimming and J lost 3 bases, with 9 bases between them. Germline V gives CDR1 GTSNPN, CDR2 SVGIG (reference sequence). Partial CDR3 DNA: TGTGCCTGGAGTGTAGCAGGGGCCAATCAGCCC. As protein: CAWSVAGANQP. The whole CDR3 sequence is CAWSVAGANQPQHF.

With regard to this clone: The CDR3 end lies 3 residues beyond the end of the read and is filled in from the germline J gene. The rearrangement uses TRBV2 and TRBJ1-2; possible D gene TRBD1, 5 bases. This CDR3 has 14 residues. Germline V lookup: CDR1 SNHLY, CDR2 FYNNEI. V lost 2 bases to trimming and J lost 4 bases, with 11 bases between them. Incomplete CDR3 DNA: TGTGCCAGCAGTGAATCATGGGGCGGCTATGGC. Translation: CASSESWGGYG. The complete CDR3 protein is CASSESWGGYGYTF. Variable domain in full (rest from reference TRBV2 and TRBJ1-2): EPEVTQTPSHQVTQMGQEVILRCVPISNHLYFYWYRQILGQKVEFLVSFYNNEISEKSEIFDDQFSVERPDGSNFTLKIRSTKLEDSAMYFCASSESWGGYGYTFGSGTRLTVV.

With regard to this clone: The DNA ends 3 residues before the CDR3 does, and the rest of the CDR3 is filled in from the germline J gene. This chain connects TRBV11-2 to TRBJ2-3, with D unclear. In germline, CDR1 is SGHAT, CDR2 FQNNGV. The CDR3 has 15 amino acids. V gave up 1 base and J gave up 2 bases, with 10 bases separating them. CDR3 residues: CASSLVRRNTDTQYF. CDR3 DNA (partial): TGTGCCAGCAGCTTAGTCAGGCGAAACACAGATACG.

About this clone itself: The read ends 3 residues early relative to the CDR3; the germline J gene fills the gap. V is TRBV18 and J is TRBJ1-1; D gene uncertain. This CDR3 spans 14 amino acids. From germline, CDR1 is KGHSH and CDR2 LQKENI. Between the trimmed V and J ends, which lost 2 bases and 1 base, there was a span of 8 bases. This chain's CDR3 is CASSPGKSNTEAFF. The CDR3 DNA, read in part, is TGTGCCAGCTCACCAGGCAAGTCGAACACTGAA.

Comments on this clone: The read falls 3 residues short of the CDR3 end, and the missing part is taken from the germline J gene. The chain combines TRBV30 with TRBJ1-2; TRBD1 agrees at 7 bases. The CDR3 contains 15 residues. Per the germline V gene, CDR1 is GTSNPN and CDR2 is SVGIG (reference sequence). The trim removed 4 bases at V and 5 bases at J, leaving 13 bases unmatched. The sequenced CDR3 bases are TGTGCCTGGACCAAAAGGGACAGAATTGGGTATGGC. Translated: CAWTKRDRIGYG. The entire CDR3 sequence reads CAWTKRDRIGYGYTF.

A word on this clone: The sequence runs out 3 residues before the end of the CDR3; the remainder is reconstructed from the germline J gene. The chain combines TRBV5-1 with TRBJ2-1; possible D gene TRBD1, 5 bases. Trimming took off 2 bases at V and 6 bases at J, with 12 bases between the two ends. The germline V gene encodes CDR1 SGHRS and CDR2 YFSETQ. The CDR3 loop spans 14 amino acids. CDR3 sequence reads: CASSFQGAINEQFF. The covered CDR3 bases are TGCGCCAGCAGCTTCCAGGGTGCGATCAATGAG.